This TCR beta chain was captured by sequencing in a study of early T cells in non-severe SARS-CoV-2 infection. Turning to the study itself: Bulk RNA taken from unsorted whole blood was sequenced, leaving chains unpaired. The study's findings and limits: VDJdb matches were skewed toward anti-spike CD8 T cell responses.

A few counts support this clonotype. Its antigen is as yet unknown. Individual cDNA molecules each received unique molecular identifiers attached to them. TCRdb recomputed calls from the 5' RACE reads with MiXCR, one row per CDR3 protein. The top ten hold roughly 1.4% of the sample, which has around 80,000 distinct CDR3 sequences, 12% to 15% seen once. The V and J ends lost 1 base and 4 bases, in that order; junction bases with no gene match: 6. This CDR3 has 15 residues. Germline values: CDR1 SGHRS, CDR2 YFSETQ. The clonotype was recovered from an adult who was a healthcare worker with PCR-confirmed SARS-CoV-2 infection or an uninfected control (not recorded which). The chain has TRBV5-1 and TRBJ2-3; 7 bases are a match to TRBD2. Input material: whole blood. The CDR3 protein is CASSLRLAVADTQYF. The CDR3 region has the DNA TGCGCCAGCAGCTTGAGACTAGCAGTAGCAGATACGCAGTATTTT.